This TCR beta chain was captured by sequencing in a study of untreated major depressive disorder. Per the germline V gene, CDR1 is LGHNA and CDR2 is YSLEER. With V trimmed by 4 bases and J by 5 bases, 8 bases remained unmatched. The CDR3 runs to 16 residues. The study's findings and limits: Three preselected Vbeta families were the sole sequencing comparisons. Findings may not generalize because the study sample was small.

Comment on this clone: The target antigen is unknown.

Sequencing used immunoSEQ multiplex PCR; TCRdb keeps in-frame clones, though not all of them. Of approximately 20,000 clones listed, 85% to 95% were seen once; the top ten hold around 0.31%. No major medical conditions, Axis I/II comorbidities, regular medication, or illicit drugs. This clonotype was obtained from a man younger than 45 in good health. V and J are TRBV4-3 and TRBJ2-5; 12 positions match TRBD1. The sequencing sample was made of CD4+ T cells from PBMCs. The CDR3 nucleotides read TGCGCCAGCAGCCCCTGGGGACAGGGGGCGAGGGAGACCCAGTACTTC. It codes for CASSPWGQGARETQYF.